These 15 T cell receptor beta chains came from one sample sequenced in a study of CD8+ T cells in alopecia areata. Regarding treatment: oral pan-JAK inhibitor, 5-10 mg twice daily. Extracted RNA was reverse transcribed into cDNA, the sequencing template. Here immunoSEQ multiplex PCR was the method, and the copy in TCRdb shows in-frame clones only, minus some. The sample carries tens of thousands of clones, around 61% recorded once. Sequencing used CD8+ T cells sorted from blood, obtained at week 24, from a patient treated with tofacitinib. The receptors were gathered from a human donor with alopecia areata.

The chain carries TRBV28 and TRBJ2-5; 7 bases agree with TRBD1. After removal of 5 bases from V and 5 bases from J, the junction contained 11 bases not matched to a gene. The CDR3 covers 15 residues. Germline-derived CDR1 and CDR2 are MDHEN and SYDVKM. The CDR3 DNA is TGTGCCAGCAGTACCAGGGACAGCCACCTGGAGACCCAGTACTTC. Translated, it gives CASSTRDSHLETQYF. The variable domain in full, completed from reference TRBV28 and TRBJ2-5, reads DVKVTQSSRYLVKRTGEKVFLECVQDMDHENMFWYRQDPGLGLRLIYFSYDVKMKEKGDIPEGYSVSREKKERFSLILESASTNQTSMYLCASSTRDSHLETQYFGPGTRLLVL.

J is TRBJ1-1 and V is TRBV29-1; 8 nucleotides align to TRBD1. Germline trimming cut 5 bases from V and 1 base from J; bases unmatched to any gene: 6. The CDR3 sequence is 14 residues long. In germline, CDR1 is SQVTM, CDR2 ANQGSEA. The CDR3 protein is CSVLQGAQNTEAFF. CDR3 sequence (DNA): TGCAGCGTTCTGCAGGGGGCGCAGAACACTGAAGCTTTCTTT.

This clone was observed a few times. The chain combines TRBV11-2 with TRBJ2-1; TRBD2 matches 11 bases. Germline V gene data show CDR1 as SGHAT and CDR2 as FQNNGV. The CDR3 totals 15 residues. V was clipped by 6 bases and J by 3 bases; unmatched bases: 4. The CDR3 bases are TGTGCCAGCAGTCCTAGCGGGGGGATCTACAATGAGCAGTTCTTC. This sequence encodes CASSPSGGIYNEQFF.

This chain links TRBV4-1 with TRBJ1-3, with a weak D call TRBD1 (5 bases). CDR1 MGHRA and CDR2 YSYEKL come from the germline V gene. The CDR3 is 15 residues long. The V end lost 0 bases, the J end lost 0 bases, and 6 bases lay between the germline ends. The CDR3 protein is CASSQDTGSGNTIYF. The DNA of the CDR3 is TGCGCCAGCAGCCAAGACACAGGCTCTGGAAACACCATATATTTT.

This clone was seen a few times. This chain uses TRBV5-5 with TRBJ2-5; D perhaps matches TRBD1 (5 bases). The CDR3 sequence is 14 residues long. Trimming left V 4 bases short and J 2 bases short, with 12 bases between. The V gene's germline CDR1 is SGHKS and CDR2 YYEKEE (reference sequence). The CDR3 region is CASSGDQGQETQYF. DNA of the CDR3: TGTGCCAGCAGCGGGGATCAGGGACAAGAGACCCAGTACTTC.

This chain links TRBV27 with TRBJ2-2; TRBD2 is a possible D gene (6 bases). Germline CDR1 is MNHEY and CDR2 is SMNVEV (reference sequence). The CDR3 runs to 15 residues. V lost 3 bases and J 0 bases, leaving 8 bases between the germline ends. CDR3 DNA: TGTGCCAGCAGTTTTGGGACTTCGAACACCGGGGAGCTGTTTTTT. As protein: CASSFGTSNTGELFF.

The chain has TRBV9 and TRBJ2-2; no definite D call. Germline CDR1 SGDLS, CDR2 YYNGEE. V was trimmed by 6 bases and J by 5 bases, leaving 8 bases between them. The CDR3 covers 12 residues. The CDR3: CASTMGTGELFF. DNA for the CDR3: TGTGCCAGCACCATGGGTACCGGGGAGCTGTTTTTT.

The chain carries TRBV4-3 and TRBJ2-3, with D tentatively TRBD1 (6 bases). Germline CDR1 reads LGHNA; CDR2 reads YSLEER. The CDR3 contains 17 residues. Deletions cut 0 bases from V and 2 bases from J, with 15 bases between. CDR3 loop: CASSQDIGGTHTDTQYF. CDR3 sequence (DNA): TGCGCCAGCAGCCAAGATATAGGGGGTACACACACAGATACGCAGTATTTT.

The rearrangement links TRBV4-2 to TRBJ2-7; 7 positions agree with TRBD1. V lost 3 bases, J lost 1 base, and 6 bases stayed unmatched. The CDR3 consists of 15 residues. The V gene's germline CDR1 is LGHNA and CDR2 YNFKEQ. The CDR3 region has the DNA TGTGCCAGCAGCCAGCCGGGACAGACTTCCTACGAGCAGTACTTC. Translation gives CASSQPGQTSYEQYF.

The J gene is TRBJ2-3, the V gene TRBV5-1; no clear D gene. The CDR3 spans 11 residues. Trimming removed 0 bases from V and 5 bases from J, with 1 base in between. Per the germline V gene, CDR1 is SGHRS and CDR2 is YFSETQ. The CDR3 region is CASSLGDTQYF. For the CDR3, the DNA is TGCGCCAGCAGCTTGGGAGATACGCAGTATTTT.

The V and J genes are TRBV18 and TRBJ1-2, with 8 bases lining up with TRBD1. Germline V gene data show CDR1 as KGHSH and CDR2 as LQKENI. The CDR3 has 14 amino acids. V gave up 4 bases and J gave up 8 bases; unmatched junction bases: 9. As DNA, the CDR3 is TGTGCCAGCTCACTCCGGACAGGGTTAGTCGGCTACACCTTC. This codes for CASSLRTGLVGYTF. Full variable domain (remainder filled in from reference TRBV18 and TRBJ1-2): NAGVMQNPRHLVRRRGQEARLRCSPMKGHSHVYWYRQLPEEGLKFMVYLQKENIIDESGMPKERFSAEFPKEGPSILRIQQVVRGDSAAYFCASSLRTGLVGYTFGSGTRLTVV.

In its sample, this clone was seen once. This CDR3 reads CASSLSSGYYNEQFF. The CDR3 bases are TGCGCCAGCAGCTTGTCTAGCGGGTACTACAATGAGCAGTTCTTC. The gene calls are TRBV5-1 and TRBJ2-1; 8 bases agree with TRBD2. Trimming took 1 base from V and 3 from J; bases not matched to a gene: 3. The germline CDR1 and CDR2 sequences are SGHRS and YFSETQ. The CDR3 runs 15 residues.

This clone occurred a few times. The chain links TRBV28 to TRBJ2-6; 10 bases are shared with TRBD1. The germline CDR1 and CDR2 sequences are MDHEN and SYDVKM. This CDR3 has 16 residues. The V and J ends lost 10 bases and 0 bases, in that order; junction bases with no gene match: 6. The CDR3 loop is CATGTGVISGANVLTF. CDR3 DNA: TGTGCCACCGGGACAGGGGTCATCTCTGGGGCCAACGTCCTGACTTTC.

J is TRBJ2-7 and V is TRBV6-5, with D uncertain. CDR3 length: 14 residues. The V end was cut by 5 bases, the J end by 6 bases, with 17 bases between. Germline V gene data show CDR1 as MNHEY and CDR2 as SVGAGI. For the CDR3, the DNA is TGTGCCAGCAGTCGCCGGGCCTCCCGAGGCGAGCAGTACTTC. This gives the protein CASSRRASRGEQYF.

The chain uses TRBV30 and TRBJ2-7, with 10 bases matching TRBD2. This CDR3 contains 15 residues. From germline, CDR1 is GTSNPN and CDR2 SVGIG (reference sequence). V gave up 3 bases and J gave up 3 bases; unmatched junction bases: 8. The CDR3 DNA sequence: TGTGCCTGGAGGGTGGCGGGACTAGCGCACTACGAGCAGTACTTC. It translates to CAWRVAGLAHYEQYF. The full variable domain, in which reference TRBV30 and TRBJ2-7 provide the parts outside the CDR3, is SQTIHQWPATLVQPVGSPLSLECTVEGTSNPNLYWYRQAAGRGLQLLFYSVGIGQISSEVPQNLSASRPQDRQFILSSKKLLLSDSGFYLCAWRVAGLAHYEQYFGPGTRLTVT.